One T cell receptor (beta chain) is described in this entry. The data were taken from a study of CD8 T cells in Susac syndrome. V gave up 6 bases and J gave up 5 bases, with 7 bases separating them. The CDR3 is 12 amino acids. Germline values: CDR1 MDHEN, CDR2 SYDVKM. cDNA came from roughly 0.53 to 1 ug RNA primed by random hexamers. MiXCR was run by TCRdb on the immunoSEQ multiplex PCR reads, yielding one entry per CDR3 protein. Of under 200,000 distinct CDR3 sequences detected, 95% to 96% appear once; the ten largest clones hold about 0.13%. FACS enriched CD8+ TEMRA cells, while bulk CD8+ and CD4+ were negatively isolated.

Sequenced: CD4+ T cells from PBMCs. The chain combines TRBV28 with TRBJ2-2; no definite D call. This clonotype was obtained from a human donor with Susac syndrome. The CDR3, as DNA: TGTGCCAGCAGCACACTTACCGGGGAGCTGTTTTTT. This gives the protein CASSTLTGELFF. The whole variable domain, filled in from reference TRBV28 and TRBJ2-2, reads DVKVTQSSRYLVKRTGEKVFLECVQDMDHENMFWYRQDPGLGLRLIYFSYDVKMKEKGDIPEGYSVSREKKERFSLILESASTNQTSMYLCASSTLTGELFFGEGSRLTVL.